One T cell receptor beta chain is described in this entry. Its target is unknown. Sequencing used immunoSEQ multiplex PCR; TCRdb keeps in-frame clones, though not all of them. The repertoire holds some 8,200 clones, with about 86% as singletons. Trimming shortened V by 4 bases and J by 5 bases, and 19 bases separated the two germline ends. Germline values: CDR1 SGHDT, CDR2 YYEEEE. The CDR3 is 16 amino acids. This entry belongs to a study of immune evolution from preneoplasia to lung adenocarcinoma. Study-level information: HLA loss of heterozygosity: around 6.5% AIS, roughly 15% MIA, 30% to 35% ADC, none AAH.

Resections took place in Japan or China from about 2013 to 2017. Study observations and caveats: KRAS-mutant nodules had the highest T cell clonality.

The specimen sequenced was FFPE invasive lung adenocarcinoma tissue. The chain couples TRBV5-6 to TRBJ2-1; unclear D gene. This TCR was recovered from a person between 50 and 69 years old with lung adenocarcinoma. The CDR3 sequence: CASSHTGRILDNEQFF. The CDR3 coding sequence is TGTGCCAGCAGCCACACCGGACGGATCCTCGACAATGAGCAGTTCTTC.